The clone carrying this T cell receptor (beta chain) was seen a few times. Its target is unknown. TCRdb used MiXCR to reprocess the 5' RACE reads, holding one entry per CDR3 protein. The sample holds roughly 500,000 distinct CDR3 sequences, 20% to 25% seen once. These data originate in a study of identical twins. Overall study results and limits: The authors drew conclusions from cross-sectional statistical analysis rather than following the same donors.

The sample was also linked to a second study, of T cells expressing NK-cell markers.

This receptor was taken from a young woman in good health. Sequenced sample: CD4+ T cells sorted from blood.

CDR3: CASSQLGDEQFF. CDR3 DNA sequence: TGTGCCAGCAGCCAGTTGGGTGATGAGCAGTTCTTC. The chain combines TRBV3-1 with TRBJ2-1; D not resolved. CDR1 is LGHDT, CDR2 YNNKEL, per germline (reference sequence). V lost 3 bases to trimming and J lost 8 bases, with 8 bases between them. This CDR3 region has 12 residues.